Shown below are 30 T cell receptor beta chains from a single sample sequenced in a study of T cells after posttransplantation cyclophosphamide. TCRdb's table, derived via immunoSEQ multiplex PCR, lists solely in-frame clones and lacks some. The sample contains 20,000 or so clones, roughly nine tenths of which appear only once. Controls had myeloablative marrow grafts with methotrexate and calcineurin inhibitor, sampled at 1 year. Sequencing used PBMCs, obtained around 390 days after allogeneic stem cell transplant with calcineurin inhibitor and methotrexate. The receptors originated from a female patient aged 30-39 years who received an allogeneic stem cell transplant from an unrelated donor, was CMV-positive, and had acute and chronic GVHD. Certain T cells may be donor cells from the graft.

The rearrangement links TRBV5-1 to TRBJ1-3; the D is unclear. V shed 0 bases and J shed 4 bases, with 5 bases lying between them. The CDR3 extends over 13 amino acids. Germline V gene data show CDR1 as SGHRS and CDR2 as YFSETQ. The CDR3 sequence: CASSLASGNTIYF. CDR3 DNA: TGCGCCAGCAGCTTGGCCTCGGGAAACACCATATATTTT.

This rearrangement joins TRBV5-6 to TRBJ1-1; 7 nucleotides agree with TRBD1. J gave up 2 bases and V 4 bases, and 14 bases lay outside the gene matches. This CDR3 contains 17 residues. The germline gives CDR1 SGHDT, CDR2 YYEEEE. The CDR3 spells CASSLPLTGDLNTEAFF. CDR3 sequence (DNA): TGTGCCAGCAGCCTCCCCCTTACAGGGGACCTTAACACTGAAGCTTTCTTT.

The V gene is TRBV6-1, the J gene TRBJ1-4, with unresolved D. The CDR3 contains 13 residues. Germline loops: CDR1 MNHNS, CDR2 SASEGT. V gave up 10 bases and J gave up 7 bases, with 16 bases separating them. The CDR3, as DNA: TGTGCCACCAACGAATTGACTCCTGAAAAACTGTTTTTT. Encoded protein: CATNELTPEKLFF.

The rearrangement links TRBV9 to TRBJ2-3, with D unresolved. Trimming removed 0 bases at V and 2 bases at J, with 4 bases between. Germline CDR1 is SGDLS and CDR2 is YYNGEE. CDR3 length equals 13 residues. CDR3 sequence: CASSVVNTDTQYF. Written as DNA, the CDR3 is TGTGCCAGCAGCGTAGTCAACACAGATACGCAGTATTTT.

This clone was found a few times. The rearrangement uses TRBV25-1 and TRBJ2-3, with TRBD1 matching 8 bases. The length of the CDR3 is 15 residues. Germline CDR1 MGHDK, CDR2 SYGVNS. Trimming removed 7 bases from V and 4 bases from J; junction bases left unmatched: 10. The CDR3 DNA follows: TGTGCCAGCATCGAACAGGGGGTGGGCTCAGATACGCAGTATTTT. Its translation is CASIEQGVGSDTQYF.

The chain recombines TRBV19 with TRBJ2-1, with 8 bases aligning to TRBD1. Germline CDR1 LNHDA, CDR2 SQIVND (reference sequence). The trim removed 6 bases at V and 6 bases at J, leaving 10 bases unmatched. The CDR3 contains 15 residues. CDR3 DNA sequence: TGTGCCAGTAGCTTTGACAGGGGCGGTATCAATGAGCAGTTCTTC. It specifies CASSFDRGGINEQFF.

This chain uses TRBV7-6 with TRBJ2-3, with 10 bases identical to TRBD2. The germline CDR1 and CDR2 sequences are SGHVS and FNYEAQ. This CDR3 has 15 residues. Trimming removed 1 base from V and 5 bases from J; junction bases left unmatched: 3. The CDR3 DNA reads TGTGCCAGCAGCTTAGGGACTAGCGGTGTAGATACGCAGTATTTT. Amino acid sequence: CASSLGTSGVDTQYF.

This clone has only one observation. The DNA for the CDR3 is TGCGCCAGCAGCCACGAGCGGTCTAGCGGGATCAAGTACAATGAGCAGTTCTTC. Its protein is CASSHERSSGIKYNEQFF. The chain has TRBV4-1 and TRBJ2-1; 9 nucleotides match TRBD2. The CDR3 is made up of 18 amino acids. V was clipped by 3 bases and J by 4 bases; unmatched bases: 13. CDR1 is MGHRA, CDR2 YSYEKL, per germline.

This chain links TRBV2 with TRBJ1-3; D possibly corresponds to TRBD1 (5 bases). V lost 6 bases and J 0 bases, leaving 12 bases between the germline ends. The germline CDR1 and CDR2 sequences are SNHLY and FYNNEI. There are 15 residues in the CDR3. CDR3 sequence reads: CASSKDRFSGNTIYF. In DNA form, the CDR3 reads TGTGCCAGCAGCAAAGACAGATTCTCTGGAAACACCATATATTTT.

The chain combines TRBV7-9 with TRBJ1-4, with D perhaps matching TRBD1 (6 bases). Trimming left V 5 bases short and J 6 bases short, with 19 bases between. Germline V lookup: CDR1 SEHNR, CDR2 FQNEAQ (reference sequence). CDR3 length: 16 residues. The CDR3 DNA is TGTGCCAGCAGCACTCAAACCGGGACATACGATGAAAAACTGTTTTTT. Encoded protein: CASSTQTGTYDEKLFF.

V gene TRBV6-1 combines with J gene TRBJ1-1; D is uncertain. The CDR3 spans 15 residues. Trimming removed 0 bases at V and 0 bases at J, with 8 bases between. The germline gives CDR1 MNHNS, CDR2 SASEGT. CDR3 residues: CASSEAVGMNTEAFF. The CDR3 nucleotides read TGTGCCAGCAGTGAAGCGGTGGGCATGAACACTGAAGCTTTCTTT.

The V gene is TRBV5-1, the J gene TRBJ2-1, with 7 nucleotides matching TRBD2. The trim removed 4 bases at V and 1 base at J, leaving 5 bases unmatched. This CDR3 region has 15 residues. Germline V gene lookup returns CDR1 SGHRS and CDR2 YFSETQ. CDR3 protein: CASSGGSESYNEQFF. The DNA of the CDR3 is TGCGCCAGCAGCGGCGGGAGTGAGTCCTACAATGAGCAGTTCTTC. Drawing the rest from reference TRBV5-1 and TRBJ2-1, the complete variable domain is KAGVTQTPRYLIKTRGQQVTLSCSPISGHRSVSWYQQTPGQGLQFLFEYFSETQRNKGNFPGRFSGRQFSNSRSEMNVSTLELGDSALYLCASSGGSESYNEQFFGPGTRLTVL.

This chain connects TRBV18 to TRBJ2-7; 10 bases are shared with TRBD2. CDR3 length equals 15 residues. Losses at the gene ends were 3 bases for V and 3 bases for J; bases not matched to a gene: 5. The germline V gene has CDR1 KGHSH and CDR2 LQKENI. The CDR3 loop is CASSPLAGVDYEQYF. Here the CDR3 DNA reads TGTGCCAGCTCACCCCTAGCGGGAGTCGACTACGAGCAGTACTTC.

V is TRBV7-2 and J is TRBJ2-2; 8 positions match TRBD2. Germline V lookup: CDR1 SGHTA, CDR2 FQGNSA. The CDR3 totals 14 residues. Losses at the gene ends were 5 bases for V and 6 bases for J; bases not matched to a gene: 5. CDR3 sequence: CASSPGLGSGELFF. CDR3 nucleotide sequence: TGTGCCAGCAGCCCGGGACTAGGGTCCGGGGAGCTGTTTTTT.

This chain uses TRBV29-1 with TRBJ1-1; D is unresolved. Trimming cost V 4 bases and J 4 bases, with 10 bases left between them. This CDR3 spans 12 amino acids. From germline, CDR1 is SQVTM and CDR2 ANQGSEA. DNA of the CDR3: TGCAGCGTTGCCTGGAGCGGCACTGAAGCTTTCTTT. Translation: CSVAWSGTEAFF.

The chain is built from TRBV4-3 and TRBJ2-1; TRBD2 matches 10 bases. The CDR3 is 17 residues long. Germline assignment: CDR1 LGHNA and CDR2 YSLEER. With 0 bases clipped from V and 8 bases from J, the junction kept 10 bases outside the gene matches. CDR3 DNA: TGCGCCAGCAGCCAAGATTGGCTAGCGGGAGCTGCTTATGAGCAGTTCTTC. This sequence encodes CASSQDWLAGAAYEQFF.

The chain joins TRBV19 to TRBJ2-4; 16 nucleotides agree with TRBD2. The germline gives CDR1 LNHDA, CDR2 SQIVND (reference sequence). The V and J ends lost 1 base and 8 bases, in that order; junction bases with no gene match: 8. The CDR3 totals 18 residues. In DNA, the CDR3 is TGTGCCAGTAGTATAGGAGTGGGACTAGCGGGAGGGGGGTACATTCAGTACTTC. It is translated as CASSIGVGLAGGGYIQYF. Complete variable domain (other parts from reference TRBV19 and TRBJ2-4): DGGITQSPKYLFRKEGQNVTLSCEQNLNHDAMYWYRQDPGQGLRLIYYSQIVNDFQKGDIAEGYSVSREKKESFPLTVTSAQKNPTAFYLCASSIGVGLAGGGYIQYFGAGTRLSVL.

The chain recombines TRBV30 with TRBJ1-2; 7 nucleotides agree with TRBD1. V was clipped by 5 bases and J by 8 bases; unmatched bases: 11. The length of the CDR3 is 13 residues. Germline CDR1 and CDR2: GTSNPN and SVGIG (reference sequence). The CDR3 loop is CAWAQTGEGGYTF. In DNA, the CDR3 is TGTGCCTGGGCCCAAACAGGGGAAGGGGGCTACACCTTC.

The J gene is TRBJ2-3, the V gene TRBV2; possible D gene TRBD1, 6 bases. Germline loops: CDR1 SNHLY, CDR2 FYNNEI. The CDR3 is 13 amino acids. The V end was cut by 4 bases, the J end by 7 bases, with 12 bases between. This chain's CDR3 is CASSVQGWYTQYF. CDR3 coding DNA: TGTGCCAGCAGTGTACAGGGTTGGTATACGCAGTATTTT.

This chain connects TRBV11-2 to TRBJ2-5; 10 bases are shared with TRBD1. The CDR3 has 13 amino acids. Germline values: CDR1 SGHAT, CDR2 FQNNGV. V was pared by 8 bases and J by 4 bases, with 4 bases of the junction left unmatched. This CDR3 reads CASDRGQGETQYF. The CDR3 coding sequence is TGTGCCAGCGACAGGGGGCAAGGAGAGACCCAGTACTTC.

The chain joins TRBV5-1 to TRBJ1-1; TRBD1 might be the D (6 bases). V was pared by 3 bases and J by 1 base, with 10 bases between. CDR1 is SGHRS, CDR2 YFSETQ, per germline. The CDR3 runs to 14 residues. Written as DNA, the CDR3 is TGCGCCAGCAGCTCAGGGGTCGCGAACACTGAAGCTTTCTTT. Amino acids: CASSSGVANTEAFF.

The chain joins TRBV7-2 to TRBJ2-2; the D gene is possibly TRBD2 (5 bases). The CDR3 contains 14 residues. Germline loops: CDR1 SGHTA, CDR2 FQGNSA. V gave up 5 bases and J gave up 5 bases, with 12 bases separating them. DNA for the CDR3: TGTGCCAGCAGCGGAGCGGTCTGGACCGGGGAGCTGTTTTTT. Residues: CASSGAVWTGELFF.

The V gene is TRBV6-1, the J gene TRBJ1-2; TRBD1 agrees at 7 bases. Germline V gene sequence: CDR1 MNHNS, CDR2 SASEGT. The CDR3 totals 14 residues. Unmatched junction bases numbered 5, after V lost 3 bases and J lost 4 bases. CDR3 nucleotide sequence: TGTGCCAGCAGTGAGAGGGGGCGCGGCTATGGCTACACCTTC. Translating it yields CASSERGRGYGYTF.

The chain carries TRBV15 and TRBJ2-1, with 8 bases lining up with TRBD2. This CDR3 comprises 16 residues. The germline CDR1 and CDR2 sequences are LNHNV and YYDKDF (reference sequence). The V gene end was trimmed by 0 bases and the J gene end by 8 bases; junction bases not matched to a gene: 9. The CDR3 spells CATSREERETGDEQFF. The CDR3 DNA follows: TGTGCCACCAGCAGAGAAGAGCGGGAGACGGGAGATGAGCAGTTCTTC.

The CDR3 loop reads CASSYQGGLNYGYTF. In nucleotides, the CDR3 is TGTGCCAGCAGTTACCAGGGGGGATTGAACTATGGCTACACCTTC. V and J are TRBV6-5 and TRBJ1-2, with 7 bases that match TRBD1. The CDR3 length is 15 residues. V was pared by 2 bases and J by 2 bases, with 5 bases of the junction left unmatched. Germline V gives CDR1 MNHEY, CDR2 SVGAGI.

Here the CDR3 reads CASRNSLAGDREQFF. CDR3 DNA: TGTGCCAGCAGGAATAGCTTAGCGGGAGATAGGGAGCAGTTCTTC. This chain connects TRBV27 to TRBJ2-1, with TRBD2 matching over 9 bases. This CDR3 is built from 15 residues. J lost 10 bases, V lost 6 bases, and 13 bases had no gene match. CDR1 is MNHEY, CDR2 SMNVEV, per germline (reference sequence).

The genes are TRBV5-8 and TRBJ2-1; 8 nucleotides agree with TRBD1. CDR1 SGHTS and CDR2 YDEGEE come from the germline V gene. The CDR3 is made up of 11 amino acids. The CDR3: CVQGAYNEQFF. The CDR3 bases are TGTGTCCAGGGGGCGTACAATGAGCAGTTCTTC.

The J gene is TRBJ2-1, the V gene TRBV5-1, with 8 bases fitting TRBD2. CDR3 length: 12 residues. Germline V gives CDR1 SGHRS, CDR2 YFSETQ. Trimming cost V 0 bases and J 16 bases; bases outside gene matches: 6. The CDR3 sequence is CASSLENGRGFF. DNA for the CDR3: TGCGCCAGCAGCTTGGAAAACGGGAGGGGATTCTTC.

The V and J genes are TRBV5-4 and TRBJ2-1; 7 positions match TRBD1. The length of the CDR3 is 13 residues. Looked up from germline, CDR1 is SGHNT and CDR2 is YYREEE (reference sequence). Losses at the gene ends were 3 bases for V and 4 bases for J; bases not matched to a gene: 1. The CDR3 protein is CASSSGQYNEQFF. CDR3 nucleotides: TGTGCCAGCAGCTCGGGACAGTACAATGAGCAGTTCTTC.

This clone appeared once. The chain links TRBV7-9 to TRBJ2-3; maybe TRBD2 (6 bases). Deletions cut 2 bases from V and 1 base from J, with 10 bases between. This CDR3 region has 15 residues. The V gene's germline CDR1 is SEHNR and CDR2 FQNEAQ (reference sequence). The DNA of the CDR3 is TGTGCCAGCAGCTTACCCATAGCGGGCACAGATACGCAGTATTTT. Amino acid sequence: CASSLPIAGTDTQYF.